These T cell receptor beta chains were read from a single sample in a study of cytomegalovirus exposure and HLA in healthy donors. The protocol was immunoSEQ multiplex PCR, while the TCRdb copy is restricted to in-frame clones and leaves out a portion. The sample has approximately 300,000 clones, approximately 84% seen once. Sequenced sample: PBMCs. The receptors come from a woman aged 40 to 50 in good health and CMV-seropositive. CDR3s include the opening cysteine and the closing phenylalanine or tryptophan. Each record gives: clone size, J gene, D gene, V gene, CDR3 protein, CDR3 DNA. D genes are given only for firm matches. A row's size may be missing; if present it is once, few, many or a size class.

clone_size: .; j_call: TRBJ1-2; d_call: .; v_call: TRBV11-3; cdr3_aa: CASSLGLDMKGYTF; cdr3_nt: TGTGCCAGCAGCTTAGGTCTGGACATGAAAGGCTACACCTTC
clone_size: few; j_call: TRBJ2-1; d_call: TRBD2; v_call: TRBV7-3; cdr3_aa: CASRETSGSGGLEEQFF; cdr3_nt: TGTGCCAGCCGTGAGACTAGCGGGAGCGGGGGTTTGGAGGAGCAGTTCTTC
clone_size: .; j_call: TRBJ1-1; d_call: .; v_call: TRBV5-6; cdr3_aa: CASSPTVPTDTEAFF; cdr3_nt: TGTGCCAGCAGCCCGACAGTCCCGACGGACACTGAAGCTTTCTTT
clone_size: .; j_call: TRBJ2-1; d_call: .; v_call: TRBV14; cdr3_aa: CASSQDPGAFPYNEQFF; cdr3_nt: TGTGCCAGCAGCCAAGACCCTGGGGCCTTTCCCTACAATGAGCAGTTCTTC
clone_size: .; j_call: TRBJ2-2; d_call: .; v_call: TRBV7-2; cdr3_aa: CASTRSYDRRNTGELFF; cdr3_nt: TGTGCCAGCACAAGGAGTTACGACCGGCGTAACACCGGGGAGCTGTTTTTT
clone_size: .; j_call: TRBJ2-5; d_call: TRBD1; v_call: TRBV9; cdr3_aa: CASSGGQGGRETQYF; cdr3_nt: TGTGCCAGCAGCGGCGGACAGGGGGGACGGGAGACCCAGTACTTC
clone_size: .; j_call: TRBJ2-1; d_call: TRBD2; v_call: TRBV7-3; cdr3_aa: CASSSGLAGFGEQFF; cdr3_nt: TGTGCCAGCAGCTCGGGGCTAGCGGGTTTCGGTGAGCAGTTCTTC
clone_size: .; j_call: TRBJ2-1; d_call: .; v_call: TRBV4-3; cdr3_aa: CASSQGQSSYNEQFF; cdr3_nt: TGCGCCAGCAGCCAAGGACAGAGCTCCTACAATGAGCAGTTCTTC
clone_size: .; j_call: TRBJ1-4; d_call: .; v_call: TRBV28; cdr3_aa: CASSLGAREKLFF; cdr3_nt: TGTGCCAGCAGTTTGGGGGCGAGGGAAAAACTGTTTTTT
clone_size: .; j_call: TRBJ2-2; d_call: .; v_call: TRBV5-8; cdr3_aa: CASSFRNGELFF; cdr3_nt: TGTGCCAGCAGCTTTAGAAACGGGGAGCTGTTTTTT
clone_size: .; j_call: TRBJ1-1; d_call: .; v_call: TRBV27; cdr3_aa: CASSLAWGQNGAFF; cdr3_nt: TGTGCCAGCAGTTTAGCTTGGGGCCAGAACGGAGCTTTCTTT
clone_size: .; j_call: TRBJ2-1; d_call: TRBD1; v_call: TRBV7-2; cdr3_aa: CASSRGTGGYNEQFF; cdr3_nt: TGTGCCAGCAGCAGAGGGACAGGGGGATACAATGAGCAGTTCTTC
clone_size: .; j_call: TRBJ1-6; d_call: .; v_call: TRBV2; cdr3_aa: CASSERGVVAGQNSPLHF; cdr3_nt: TGTGCCAGCAGTGAACGCGGAGTGGTGGCGGGCCAAAATTCACCCCTCCACTTT
clone_size: .; j_call: TRBJ2-7; d_call: TRBD1; v_call: TRBV5-1; cdr3_aa: CASSLGDSHTYEQYF; cdr3_nt: TGCGCCAGCAGCTTGGGGGACAGTCATACCTACGAGCAGTACTTC
clone_size: .; j_call: TRBJ2-3; d_call: TRBD2; v_call: TRBV7-9; cdr3_aa: CAGGRAGSTDTQYF; cdr3_nt: TGTGCCGGTGGGAGGGCGGGTTCCACAGATACGCAGTATTTT
clone_size: .; j_call: TRBJ1-2; d_call: .; v_call: TRBV27; cdr3_aa: CASSDPGQNPLGYTF; cdr3_nt: TGTGCCAGCAGCGATCCAGGACAGAACCCCTTGGGCTACACCTTC
clone_size: .; j_call: TRBJ2-1; d_call: .; v_call: TRBV29-1; cdr3_aa: CSVDADNSYNEQFF; cdr3_nt: TGCAGCGTTGATGCGGATAACTCCTACAATGAGCAGTTCTTC
clone_size: .; j_call: TRBJ2-1; d_call: .; v_call: TRBV7-9; cdr3_aa: CASSLLGGKSGIVYNEQFF; cdr3_nt: TGTGCCAGCAGCTTACTAGGGGGGAAAAGCGGGATTGTCTACAATGAGCAGTTCTTC
clone_size: .; j_call: TRBJ2-7; d_call: TRBD1; v_call: TRBV5-1; cdr3_aa: CASSPGQGTSYEQYF; cdr3_nt: TGCGCCAGCAGCCCGGGACAGGGGACCTCCTACGAGCAGTACTTC
clone_size: .; j_call: TRBJ2-7; d_call: TRBD2; v_call: TRBV7-6; cdr3_aa: CASSLASFTSGISTYEQYF; cdr3_nt: TGTGCCAGCAGCTTAGCGTCTTTTACTAGCGGGATATCTACCTACGAGCAGTACTTC
clone_size: .; j_call: TRBJ2-7; d_call: TRBD2; v_call: TRBV2; cdr3_aa: CASRDPGLGIPYSYEQYF; cdr3_nt: TGTGCCAGCAGGGATCCGGGACTAGGGATCCCCTACTCCTACGAGCAGTACTTC
clone_size: once; j_call: TRBJ2-1; d_call: TRBD2; v_call: TRBV10-3; cdr3_aa: CAISLAGVGNEQFF; cdr3_nt: TGTGCCATCAGTCTAGCGGGAGTTGGCAATGAGCAGTTCTTC
clone_size: once; j_call: TRBJ2-1; d_call: TRBD2; v_call: TRBV27; cdr3_aa: CASSFVSGTYNEQFF; cdr3_nt: TGTGCCAGCAGTTTCGTTAGCGGGACCTACAATGAGCAGTTCTTC
clone_size: .; j_call: TRBJ2-2; d_call: .; v_call: TRBV7-2; cdr3_aa: CASSPRRGLGNTGELFF; cdr3_nt: TGTGCCAGCAGCCCCAGGCGGGGGCTGGGGAACACCGGGGAGCTGTTTTTT
clone_size: .; j_call: TRBJ2-7; d_call: TRBD1; v_call: TRBV5-4; cdr3_aa: CASSSGQGEYEQYF; cdr3_nt: TGTGCCAGCAGCTCGGGACAGGGGGAATACGAGCAGTACTTC
clone_size: .; j_call: TRBJ1-1; d_call: .; v_call: TRBV9; cdr3_aa: CASSVGAGGRAEAFF; cdr3_nt: TGTGCCAGCAGCGTAGGAGCGGGGGGAAGGGCTGAAGCTTTCTTT
clone_size: .; j_call: TRBJ2-5; d_call: .; v_call: TRBV4-3; cdr3_aa: CASSRRTDRQETQYF; cdr3_nt: TGCGCCAGCAGCCGACGGACAGACCGCCAAGAGACCCAGTACTTC
clone_size: .; j_call: TRBJ1-1; d_call: .; v_call: TRBV14; cdr3_aa: CASSPIGLPDAFF; cdr3_nt: TGTGCCAGCAGCCCAATAGGACTCCCAGATGCTTTCTTT
clone_size: once; j_call: TRBJ1-4; d_call: .; v_call: TRBV30; cdr3_aa: CAWNPGFTNEKLFF; cdr3_nt: TGTGCCTGGAACCCAGGGTTTACTAATGAAAAACTGTTTTTT
clone_size: .; j_call: TRBJ1-4; d_call: TRBD1; v_call: TRBV25-1; cdr3_aa: CASSQGDRMSEKLFF; cdr3_nt: TGTGCCAGCAGTCAAGGGGACAGGATGTCTGAAAAACTGTTTTTT
clone_size: .; j_call: TRBJ1-4; d_call: TRBD1; v_call: TRBV19; cdr3_aa: CASSVQGAINEKLFF; cdr3_nt: TGTGCCAGTAGTGTGCAGGGGGCCATTAATGAAAAACTGTTTTTT
clone_size: .; j_call: TRBJ2-1; d_call: TRBD1; v_call: TRBV15; cdr3_aa: CATSRGTGWGEQFF; cdr3_nt: TGTGCCACCAGTCGAGGGACAGGGTGGGGTGAGCAGTTCTTC
clone_size: .; j_call: TRBJ2-7; d_call: .; v_call: TRBV6-1; cdr3_aa: CASSDMGAQRYEQYF; cdr3_nt: TGTGCCAGCAGTGATATGGGGGCCCAAAGGTACGAGCAGTACTTC
clone_size: few; j_call: TRBJ2-2; d_call: .; v_call: TRBV25-1; cdr3_aa: CASSGTRGAGELFF; cdr3_nt: TGTGCCAGCAGTGGGACCAGGGGGGCCGGGGAGCTGTTTTTT
clone_size: .; j_call: TRBJ2-6; d_call: TRBD1; v_call: TRBV11-2; cdr3_aa: CASSFPMTGLAAGANVLTF; cdr3_nt: TGTGCCAGCAGCTTCCCCATGACAGGGCTGGCGGCTGGGGCCAACGTCCTGACTTTC
clone_size: .; j_call: TRBJ2-1; d_call: .; v_call: TRBV5-1; cdr3_aa: CASSLIGRGTHNEQFF; cdr3_nt: TGCGCCAGCAGCTTGATCGGCCGGGGTACCCACAATGAGCAGTTCTTC
clone_size: .; j_call: TRBJ2-1; d_call: TRBD2; v_call: TRBV28; cdr3_aa: CASRTLAGGSYNEQFF; cdr3_nt: TGTGCCAGCAGAACACTAGCGGGGGGCTCCTACAATGAGCAGTTCTTC
clone_size: .; j_call: TRBJ1-1; d_call: .; v_call: TRBV19; cdr3_aa: CASSMGGTEAFF; cdr3_nt: TGTGCCAGTAGTATGGGGGGGACTGAAGCTTTCTTT
clone_size: .; j_call: TRBJ2-7; d_call: .; v_call: TRBV21-1; cdr3_aa: CASQAPSIGTSGRSEEQYF; cdr3_nt: TGTGCCAGCCAAGCACCCTCAATAGGGACTAGCGGGAGATCGGAAGAGCAGTACTTC
clone_size: .; j_call: TRBJ1-1; d_call: TRBD1; v_call: TRBV5-4; cdr3_aa: CASRIDRVNTEAFF; cdr3_nt: TGTGCCAGCAGAATTGACAGGGTGAACACTGAAGCTTTCTTT
clone_size: .; j_call: TRBJ1-2; d_call: .; v_call: TRBV19; cdr3_aa: CASSTLGNHYGYTF; cdr3_nt: TGTGCCAGTAGTACTTTGGGCAACCACTATGGCTACACCTTC
clone_size: .; j_call: TRBJ1-1; d_call: TRBD1; v_call: TRBV6-5; cdr3_aa: CASSYLITGGYEAFF; cdr3_nt: TGTGCCAGCAGTTACCTTATAACAGGGGGCTATGAAGCTTTCTTT
clone_size: .; j_call: TRBJ2-7; d_call: .; v_call: TRBV14; cdr3_aa: CASRGTSSYEQYF; cdr3_nt: TGTGCCAGCAGAGGGACATCGTCCTACGAGCAGTACTTC
clone_size: .; j_call: TRBJ2-7; d_call: TRBD1; v_call: TRBV27; cdr3_aa: CASSLTGTGSYEQYF; cdr3_nt: TGTGCCAGCAGTTTAACCGGGACAGGGTCCTACGAGCAGTACTTC
clone_size: .; j_call: TRBJ1-1; d_call: .; v_call: TRBV5-1; cdr3_aa: CASSVGNHRVQGPAEAFF; cdr3_nt: TGCGCCAGCAGCGTGGGGAATCACAGAGTACAGGGTCCGGCTGAAGCTTTCTTT